This passage covers 3 T cell receptor beta chains from one sample sequenced in a study of blood T cell repertoires in COVID-19. Clones were read by immunoSEQ multiplex PCR, and TCRdb kept only the in-frame ones, dropping some. This sample has under 200,000 clones, with around 86% found just once. Sequencing was done on a sample of peripheral blood. The receptors originated from a man aged 55 to 70 with acute or convalescent COVID-19.

The chain links TRBV6-5 to TRBJ1-1; tentative D call: TRBD1 (6 bases). The germline V gene has CDR1 MNHEY and CDR2 SVGAGI. V lost 4 bases to trimming and J lost 4 bases, with 10 bases between them. The CDR3 length is 13 residues. The CDR3, as DNA: TGTGCCAGCAGTTTCCTCAGGGGCACTGAAGCTTTCTTT. Its protein product is CASSFLRGTEAFF.

The chain joins TRBV29-1 to TRBJ1-2, with TRBD1 matching over 7 bases. The V gene end was trimmed by 6 bases and the J gene end by 4 bases; junction bases not matched to a gene: 8. This CDR3 spans 13 amino acids. The germline V gene has CDR1 SQVTM and CDR2 ANQGSEA. CDR3 residues: CSVTDRTSYGYTF. The CDR3 DNA reads TGCAGCGTCACGGACAGGACCTCCTATGGCTACACCTTC.

The J gene is TRBJ1-2, the V gene TRBV7-6, with D possibly matching TRBD1 (5 bases). The CDR3 runs 15 residues. Per the germline V gene, CDR1 is SGHVS and CDR2 is FNYEAQ. The V and J ends lost 4 bases and 3 bases respectively, with 15 bases between them. CDR3: CASSYGTGGDYGYTF. Written as DNA, the CDR3 is TGTGCCAGCAGCTACGGAACAGGCGGCGACTATGGCTACACCTTC.